Sequencing of this T cell receptor (beta chain) was carried out in a study of blood T cells in healthy people across ages. Notes on the study in general: The study found more naive CD4+ cells and higher diversity in long-lived than aged donors.

This CDR3 has 15 residues. V was trimmed by 7 bases and J by 2 bases, leaving 12 bases between them. Germline values: CDR1 SEHNR, CDR2 FQNEAQ (reference sequence). Donors ranged from roughly 6 to 95 years old and were healthy Caucasians in Russia. Each donor's blood draw was roughly 10 milliliters of peripheral blood. About this clonotype: Its antigen is unidentified.

The second PCR ran roughly 6 to 11 cycles with a sample-barcoded 5' primer and J-beta primers. TCRdb re-called the 5' RACE reads with MiXCR, one entry per CDR3 protein. The sample has approximately 850,000 distinct CDR3 sequences; roughly 64% are singletons. Sequenced input: blood. This receptor was obtained from a young man in good health. This chain connects TRBV7-9 to TRBJ2-6; D is possibly TRBD1 (5 bases). CDR3 region: CASTDTGAGANVLTF. In DNA form, the CDR3 reads TGTGCCAGCACCGATACAGGCGCTGGGGCCAACGTCCTGACTTTC.